This T cell receptor (beta chain) emerged from a study of shared clonotypes between healthy human individuals. Using immunoSEQ multiplex PCR, the repertoire was profiled, and TCRdb retains in-frame clones only, with some absent. The sample lists about half a million clones, about four fifths seen once, with around 13% in the top ten. This clone occurred a few times. At the DNA level, this CDR3 is encoded by other sequences in the same sample as well. Trimming left V 3 bases short and J 5 bases short, with 10 bases between. The CDR3 covers 13 residues. Per the germline V gene, CDR1 is LNHDA and CDR2 is SQIVND (reference sequence).

Sequencing was performed on PBMCs. The TCR originated in a woman between 40 and 55 years old in good health. Some clones in this sample may be carry-over from other donors' samples. The J gene is TRBJ1-2, the V gene TRBV19; D unresolved. This chain's CDR3 is CASSMRQLYGYTF. CDR3 bases: TGTGCCAGTAGTATGAGGCAGCTATATGGCTACACCTTC.